The 18 T cell receptor beta chains below all came from one sample that was sequenced in a study of T-cell reconstitution after alpha-beta-depleted transplantation in children. Molecular barcoding with unique molecular identifiers was used for the TCRbeta library. TCRdb processed the PCR reads anew with MiXCR; each CDR3 protein has one entry. The repertoire holds more than 550,000 distinct CDR3 sequences, with about 10% as singletons. The starting material was PBMCs from the stem cell graft donor, obtained from the stem cell graft. The receptors derive from a human donor who donated a stem cell graft to a child with acute myeloid leukemia.

The J gene is TRBJ1-3, the V gene TRBV18; D is unclear. CDR1 and CDR2 from the germline V gene are KGHSH and LQKENI. Trimming removed 2 bases from V and 0 bases from J, with 5 bases in between. The CDR3 is 14 amino acids. Here the CDR3 reads CASSPGFSGNTIYF. CDR3 DNA sequence: TGTGCCAGCTCACCAGGGTTCTCTGGAAACACCATATATTTT.

The chain carries TRBV7-2 and TRBJ2-7; unclear D gene. Trimming removed 6 bases at V and 2 bases at J, with 14 bases between. Germline V gives CDR1 SGHTA, CDR2 FQGNSA. The CDR3 runs 14 residues. The CDR3 loop reads CASRSRKGPYEQYF. CDR3 nucleotide sequence: TGTGCCAGCAGGTCACGCAAGGGCCCCTACGAGCAGTACTTC.

This clonotype was seen a few times. The genes are TRBV2 and TRBJ2-1; 9 nucleotides align to TRBD1. V shed 4 bases and J 4 bases; nucleotides not matched to a gene: 2. The CDR3 totals 14 residues. CDR1 is SNHLY, CDR2 FYNNEI, per germline. The CDR3 coding sequence is TGTGCCAGCAGTGCGGACAGGGGTTACAATGAGCAGTTCTTC. Translated: CASSADRGYNEQFF.

This clonotype appeared many times. The chain uses TRBV6-1 and TRBJ2-7, with D possibly matching TRBD1 (5 bases). The CDR3 spans 15 residues. Germline assignment: CDR1 MNHNS and CDR2 SASEGT. V was cut by 5 bases and J by 5 bases, with 19 bases left in between. CDR3 residues: CASSPGHSTINEQYF. In DNA form, the CDR3 reads TGTGCCAGCAGTCCCGGACACTCGACGATCAACGAGCAGTACTTC.

This clonotype was observed at least ten times. Mismatch with germline at one junction end may stem from a read error. The chain couples TRBV9 to TRBJ2-3, with 12 bases aligning to TRBD2. This CDR3 contains 15 residues. CDR1 and CDR2 (germline): SGDLS, YYNGEE. The CDR3 nucleotides read TGTGCCAGCAGCGTAGGGACTAGCGGGACAGGTACGCAGTATTTT. As protein: CASSVGTSGTGTQYF.

For this clonotype: A single base separates this from a much larger clone, so it may be a read error. Since the CDR3 does not end with the conserved phenylalanine or tryptophan, this likely comes from a read error. This chain links TRBV29-1 with TRBJ1-4; perhaps TRBD1 as D (6 bases). Germline CDR1 reads SQVTM; CDR2 reads ANQGSEA. V lost 7 bases and J lost 6, with 18 bases in between. CDR3 length: 14 residues. In DNA form, the CDR3 reads TGCAGCGCTTTCCCCAGGGGCGAGGATGAAAAACTGTTTATT. Protein product: CSAFPRGEDEKLFI.

There are a few counts of this clonotype. The rearrangement joins TRBV6-2 or TRBV6-3 to TRBJ2-5; perhaps TRBD2 as D (6 bases). Trimming cost V 8 bases and J 9 bases, with 16 bases left between them. The germline gives CDR1 MNHEY, CDR2 SVGEGT. The CDR3 is made up of 12 amino acids. The CDR3 DNA reads as TGTGCCAGCGGCGGGGCGGTCTTGCCCCAGTACTTC. This gives the protein CASGGAVLPQYF.

The chain carries TRBV9 and TRBJ2-7, with D possibly matching TRBD2 (6 bases). V lost 0 bases, J lost 7 bases, and 17 bases lay in between. Per germline, CDR1 SGDLS and CDR2 YYNGEE. There are 15 residues in the CDR3. CDR3 sequence (DNA): TGTGCCAGCAGCGTAGGACGGGAGAGAGGAGGGGAGCAGTACTTC. Its translation is CASSVGRERGGEQYF.

Only a few counts were recorded for this clonotype. V usage is TRBV30 and J usage is TRBJ2-3, with TRBD2 matching over 7 bases. This CDR3 is built from 14 residues. Germline V gene data show CDR1 as GTSNPN and CDR2 as SVGIG (reference sequence). The V gene end was trimmed by 3 bases and the J gene end by 4 bases; junction bases not matched to a gene: 7. In nucleotides, the CDR3 is TGTGCCTGGAGGAGAACTAGCGACTCAGATACGCAGTATTTT. This translates into CAWRRTSDSDTQYF.

Only a few counts were recorded for this clonotype. The chain joins TRBV4-2 to TRBJ1-1, with 7 bases fitting TRBD1. V lost 2 bases, J lost 5 bases, and 8 bases stayed unmatched. This CDR3 region has 15 residues. Germline-derived CDR1 and CDR2 are LGHNA and YNFKEQ. Here the CDR3 reads CASSQHPAGGTEAFF. The CDR3, as DNA: TGTGCCAGCAGCCAACATCCGGCAGGGGGGACTGAAGCTTTCTTT.

This clonotype was counted at least ten times. The chain has TRBV20-1 and TRBJ2-1; 10 nucleotides match TRBD2. Germline V gene lookup returns CDR1 DFQATT and CDR2 SNEGSKA (reference sequence). The CDR3 is made up of 16 amino acids. J gave up 4 bases and V 0 bases, and 6 bases lay outside the gene matches. CDR3 DNA: TGCAGTGCTAGAGATCATAGGACTAGCGGTTACAATGAGCAGTTCTTC. This codes for CSARDHRTSGYNEQFF.

The chain uses TRBV30 and TRBJ2-2, with TRBD1 as a possible D gene (6 bases). Germline values: CDR1 GTSNPN, CDR2 SVGIG (reference sequence). Trimming took off 5 bases at V and 7 bases at J, with 11 bases between the two ends. This CDR3 has 12 residues. DNA for the CDR3: TGTGCCTGGGACAGGTTTGGCGGGGAGCTGTTTTTT. It specifies CAWDRFGGELFF.

This clonotype was found many times. The genes are TRBV20-1 and TRBJ2-1; 11 nucleotides align to TRBD2. The junction had 12 bases not matched to a gene; V was cut back by 5 bases and J by 0 bases. CDR1 and CDR2 from the germline V gene are DFQATT and SNEGSKA (reference sequence). This CDR3 is built from 18 residues. The CDR3 sequence: CSAVGLAGGQSSYNEQFF. The CDR3 DNA follows: TGCAGTGCTGTAGGACTAGCGGGTGGACAGAGCTCCTACAATGAGCAGTTCTTC.

This clonotype was detected only a few times. V usage is TRBV5-1 and J usage is TRBJ2-1, with 7 nucleotides matching TRBD2. The germline CDR1 and CDR2 sequences are SGHRS and YFSETQ. This CDR3 comprises 14 residues. V dropped 2 bases and J dropped 5; count of bases not matched to a gene: 4. The CDR3 sequence: CASSLIAGNNEQFF. The CDR3 nucleotides read TGCGCCAGCAGCTTAATAGCGGGTAACAATGAGCAGTTCTTC.

This clonotype has a count of ten or more. This chain links TRBV20-1 with TRBJ2-7, with a weak D call TRBD2 (5 bases). CDR3 length: 12 residues. Trimming stripped 2 bases from V and 0 bases from J, with 5 bases between. CDR1 and CDR2 (germline): DFQATT, SNEGSKA (reference sequence). CDR3 DNA: TGCAGTGCTAGAACTAGCTCCTACGAGCAGTACTTC. It encodes CSARTSSYEQYF.

In this sample, this clonotype turned up many times. The chain has TRBV6-2 or TRBV6-3 and TRBJ2-1; perhaps TRBD2 as D (5 bases). The CDR3 covers 18 residues. The V gene lost 5 bases and the J gene lost 6 bases, with 26 bases spanning the gap. In germline, CDR1 is MNHEY, CDR2 SVGEGT. The CDR3 reads CASSPISSGKGMVNEQFF. Here the CDR3 DNA reads TGTGCCAGCAGTCCTATCTCCTCCGGGAAAGGGATGGTCAATGAGCAGTTCTTC.

This clonotype has only a few counts. The chain recombines TRBV12-3 or TRBV12-4 with TRBJ2-2, with TRBD1 identical over 7 bases. Trimming removed 5 bases from V and 5 bases from J; junction bases left unmatched: 14. This CDR3 comprises 17 residues. CDR3 in DNA: TGTGCCAGCAGTATACAAACAGGGGTGTCGGTAACCGGGGAGCTGTTTTTT. Amino acids: CASSIQTGVSVTGELFF.

CDR3 loop: CASSQAGTSLTGELFF. The CDR3 DNA is TGTGCCAGCAGCCAAGCCGGGACTAGCTTGACCGGGGAGCTGTTTTTT. This rearrangement joins TRBV3-1 to TRBJ2-2, with 9 bases fitting TRBD2. The germline V gene encodes CDR1 LGHDT and CDR2 YNNKEL (reference sequence). V was pared by 1 base and J by 5 bases, with 5 bases of the junction left unmatched. CDR3 size: 16 residues. The full variable domain, its missing parts supplied by reference TRBV3-1 and TRBJ2-2, is DTAVSQTPKYLVTQMGNDKSIKCEQNLGHDTMYWYKQDSKKFLKIMFSYNNKELIINETVPNRFSPKSPDKAHLNLHINSLELGDSAVYFCASSQAGTSLTGELFFGEGSRLTVL.